This TCR beta chain was retrieved from a study of shared clonotypes between healthy human individuals. Study-wide background: CD4 naive and memory got three plates each, CD8 naive two, CD8 memory one.

Generated by immunoSEQ multiplex PCR, the TCRdb table keeps only in-frame clones and is missing some. The sample holds just under 350,000 clones, less than 85% seen once. V lost 6 bases, J lost 5 bases, and 17 bases lay in between. The CDR3 has 15 amino acids. Germline V gene sequence: CDR1 MNHNY, CDR2 SVGAGI (reference sequence). Details on this clone: Its antigen is still unknown.

Negatively enriched CD4+ T cells were divided by CD45RA into naive and memory. Whole-study results and caveats: Four donors held approximately 4.5% of naive CD4 clonotypes in common.

The sample consisted of memory CD4+ T cells sorted from blood. The subset was: CD45RA-negative fraction. This TCR came from a man under 40 in good health. The chain is built from TRBV6-6 and TRBJ2-1; tentatively, D is TRBD2 (6 bases). The CDR3 here is CASRLRGGRDNEQFF. In DNA form, the CDR3 reads TGTGCCAGCAGGCTAAGGGGAGGCCGCGACAATGAGCAGTTCTTC.